The T cell receptor beta chain described here comes from a study of fetal regulatory T cell absence and autoimmunity (dated 2017 in TCRdb). Notes on the research overall: Autoimmunity of the exocrine pancreas was seen in the IPEX patients even though clinical diabetes was absent.

Repertoire sequencing was done on genomic DNA taken from frozen pancreas tissue. The DNeasy Blood and Tissue Kit was used to extract roughly 2-3.1 ug of genomic DNA from umbilical cord blood or frozen pancreas. On the immunoSEQ human TCRbeta survey platform, a two-step multiplex PCR amplified and barcoded the TCRbeta CDR3 regions. Sequencing of the libraries was done on Illumina instruments, and IgH was sequenced in parallel from the same samples. As for how the authors treated the data: To remove PCR and sequencing errors, raw reads were filtered against IMGT V, D, J definitions and grouped with a nearest-neighbor algorithm. A clone was defined as an identical nucleotide sequence, and differential abundance between tissues was tested with a Fisher exact test for each clone using a pFDR threshold of p<0.01. Clones with frequencies too low for statistical inference were excluded by a minimum inclusion filter of 10 in either sample. Pairwise clonal comparisons used the immunoSEQ Analyzer, and gene family usage was assessed with IMGT tools. What TCRdb holds here is the immuneACCESS table cut down to in-frame rearrangements. Part of the clones is not present; checked against another copy, under half of the missing clones reflect an unresolved V gene, and the others are unexplained. V and J calls and clone size come straight from that table; D and trimming were deduced from the DNA. The sample table lists 95,000 to 100,000 clones, more than 70% of them with a count of one. The biggest ten clones account for roughly 2% of the sample.

With regard to this clone: This clone's antigen is unknown. Base qualities were left out, and no much larger clone turns up one base away.

The investigation overall reported the following: The oligoclonal enrichment was interpreted as support for antigen-driven autoimmunity occurring in the pancreas before birth in IPEX syndrome. TRB gene family usage was found to be broadly similar between cord blood and pancreas and to resemble published neonatal and adult repertoires. The TCR compartment showed significant oligoclonal enrichment in pancreas versus cord blood, with some top clones over 85-fold enriched.

Its CDR3 holds 15 amino acids, cysteine through phenylalanine. The sequence is cut down to CDR3 DNA, 45 bases in frame from base 1. V is pruned by 5 bases and J by 5 bases, leaving 12 bases of the junction without a gene match. CDR1 and CDR2 are read off the germline V gene (reference sequence) as GTSNPN and SVGIG. The sample consisted of pancreas tissue. The sequence is built from TRBV30 and TRBJ2-7, and TRBD2 matches 10 of the central bases. The TCR sequence derives from a male donor with IPEX syndrome. This receptor carries the CDR3 CAWSTWLAGAHEQYF. The sequenced DNA is TGTGCCTGGTCAACGTGGCTAGCGGGAGCCCACGAGCAGTACTTC. This CDR3, with the reference TRBV30 and TRBJ2-7 proteins standing in past its ends, gives the full variable domain SQTIHQWPATLVQPVGSPLSLECTVEGTSNPNLYWYRQAAGRGLQLLFYSVGIGQISSEVPQNLSASRPQDRQFILSSKKLLLSDSGFYLCAWSTWLAGAHEQYFGPGTRLTVT.